This TCR beta chain was captured in a study of T cell repertoires in ileal Crohn's disease. Study-wide background: Operated complications were stricturing disease (approximately 61%) and penetrating disease (about 39%).

As to this clone: Its antigen remains unknown.

Clones were sequenced by immunoSEQ multiplex PCR, and TCRdb holds only the in-frame ones, with some missing. The profile covers tens of thousands of clones, with about 89% appearing a single time and under 2.5% taken by the ten largest. Trimming shortened V by 0 bases and J by 7 bases, and 18 bases separated the two germline ends. The CDR3 runs 16 residues. Germline V CDR1 and CDR2: SGHVS, FQNEAQ. Time point in this sample: neoterminal ileum biopsy at postoperative endoscopy, about 6 months after surgery. Study-wide points: Endoscopy was done a median around 6.4 months after surgery. Active smokers at surgery had more clonal expansions than non-smokers.

Sequenced sample: ileal tissue. This receptor was taken from an adult with Crohn's disease. The chain is built from TRBV7-8 and TRBJ1-1; possibly TRBD1 for D (6 bases). CDR3 residues: CASSLAGALERREAFF. In DNA form, the CDR3 reads TGTGCCAGCAGCTTAGCGGGGGCCCTAGAGCGGCGTGAAGCTTTCTTT.